This entry features one T cell receptor (beta chain) sequence. Its antigen is not yet known. Per-nucleotide qualities are absent, and no much larger clonotype sits a single base away. CDR1 and CDR2, looked up from the germline V gene, are SGHRS and YFSETQ. The cysteine opens and the phenylalanine closes a CDR3 of 16 amino acids. The sequence is cut down to CDR3 DNA, 48 bases in frame from base 1. Trimmed from V: 2 bases; trimmed from J: 4 bases; junction bases lacking a gene match: 9. The data were obtained in a study of OX40 agonist ivuxolimab in advanced cancers. With regard to the full study: Ivuxolimab, which targeted the costimulatory receptor OX40 (CD134), was an agonistic, fully human IgG2 monoclonal antibody. Intravenous ivuxolimab was administered to patients every 2 weeks at six dose levels: 0.01, 0.1, 0.3, 1.5, 3 and 10 mg/kg. Of the approximately 50 dose-escalation patients, hepatocellular carcinoma was present in around 19, melanoma in around 15, renal cell carcinoma in 9 and head and neck cancer in 9. In the dose-escalation cohort, roughly four fifths of patients were male, and the mean age was around 60 years, with a range of about 20 to 79. Patients were allowed to have had prior anti-PD-1, anti-PD-L1 or anti-CTLA-4 therapy, and approximately 40% of the dose-escalation patients had previously received checkpoint inhibitors. Three dose-escalation patients achieved partial responses, one with hepatocellular carcinoma and two with cutaneous melanoma. Peripheral TCRbeta sequencing was intended to test whether TCR sequence diversity was altered and clonal T-cell expansion was caused by ivuxolimab. The paper reports the monotherapy dose-escalation portion (N of about 47 patients) of the phase I ivuxolimab trial. Study-level results and caveats: In partial responders in the 0.1-3.0 mg/kg groups, normalized peripheral clonal expansion was found to be among the lowest, especially among CD8+ T cells. Low levels of normalized T-cell clonal expansion were also seen in some patients who did not respond. At doses of 0.1 to 3.0 mg/kg, clonal expansion of both CD4+ and CD8+ blood T cells was observed from baseline to week 6. After ivuxolimab, CD8+ T cells had more expanded clones than CD4+ T cells on average. The antigen specificity of the clonally expanded peripheral T cells was not determined.

Patients with autoimmune disease history or receiving systemic immunosuppression were excluded from the trial. Peripheral blood for TCR sequencing was drawn from every dose cohort at baseline, at cycle 4 day 1 and at cycle 7 day 1. Samples were obtained from an open-label, multicenter, first-in-human phase I dose-escalation trial of ivuxolimab. Adults with locally advanced or metastatic melanoma, renal cell carcinoma, hepatocellular carcinoma or head and neck squamous cell carcinoma were enrolled in the trial. CD4+ and CD8+ T cells were sorted separately from peripheral blood before TCR sequencing. Genomic DNA was isolated from the sorted cells so that the TCRbeta CDR3 region could be sequenced. TCRbeta CDR3 regions were sequenced using the immunoSEQ Assay. TCRdb limited this immuneACCESS table to in-frame rearrangements with V and J called. A share of clones is missing; checked studies link under half to unresolved V genes, and the rest is unexplained. The sample table contains about 110,000 clones; only one count was recorded for 90% of them. The ten biggest clones cover 0.48% of the sample.

The input for sequencing was CD4+ or CD8+ T cells sorted from blood, taken in a trial of the OX40 agonist ivuxolimab. The receptor comes from an adult with an advanced solid tumor such as melanoma, head and neck, liver or kidney cancer. This chain joins TRBV5-1 to TRBJ1-1; the central 9 bases match TRBD1. The DNA sequence reads TGCGCCAGCAGCTTCATGGGACAGGGCATTGGCACTGAAGCTTTCTTT. Translated, it gives CASSFMGQGIGTEAFF. The reference TRBV5-1 and TRBJ1-1 proteins fill in what lies around the CDR3, so the full variable domain reads KAGVTQTPRYLIKTRGQQVTLSCSPISGHRSVSWYQQTPGQGLQFLFEYFSETQRNKGNFPGRFSGRQFSNSRSEMNVSTLELGDSALYLCASSFMGQGIGTEAFFGQGTRLTVV.